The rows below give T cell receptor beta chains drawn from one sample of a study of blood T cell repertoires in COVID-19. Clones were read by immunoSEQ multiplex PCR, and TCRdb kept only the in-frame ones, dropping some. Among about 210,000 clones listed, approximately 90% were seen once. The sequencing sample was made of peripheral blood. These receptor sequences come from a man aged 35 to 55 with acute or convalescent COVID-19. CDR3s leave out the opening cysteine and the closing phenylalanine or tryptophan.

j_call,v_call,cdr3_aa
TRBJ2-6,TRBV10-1,ASSAQGSGANVLT
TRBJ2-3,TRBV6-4,ASSEQGTSTDTQY
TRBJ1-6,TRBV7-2,ASSLVAQVFSNSPLH
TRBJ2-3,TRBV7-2,ASSLGTGGPDTQY
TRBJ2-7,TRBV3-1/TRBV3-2,ASSRHRIPYEQY
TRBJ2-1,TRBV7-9,ASSLGQGGYNEQF
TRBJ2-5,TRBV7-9,ASSPDIQETQY
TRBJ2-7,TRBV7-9,ASSGDRVEREQY
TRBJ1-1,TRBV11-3,ASSLDLQEKNTEAF
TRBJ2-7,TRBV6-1,ASSDGWQGYEQY
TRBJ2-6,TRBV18,ASLLGTGALLANVLT
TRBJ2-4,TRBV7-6,ASSPDRETKNIQY